The T cell receptor beta chain under discussion was sequenced for a study of T cell repertoires in cytomegalovirus infection (dated 2019 in TCRdb). Context from the whole study: Donor HLA type was relevant to the analysis, as public TCR beta signatures indicated carriage of CMV infection together with the matching HLA type. Overall study results and their limits: In both this cohort and an independent cohort of 352 donors, the cumulative frequency of public TCR beta family members distinguished carriers of CMV infection plus the relevant HLA type. The ex vivo response was dominated by HLA-C-restricted CMV-specific TCR beta clonotypes, which also provided the single most frequent clonotype in two of eight donors.

This clonotype showed up many times. The antigen this receptor binds is unknown. No base quality information exists; no much larger clone differs at one position. Trimming costs V 1 base and J 0 bases, and their ends lie 12 bases apart. Its CDR3 holds 16 amino acids, cysteine through phenylalanine. Of the read, only the CDR3 DNA is kept; its 48 bases are in frame from base 1. In the germline V gene, CDR1 corresponds to SGHTA and CDR2 to FQGNSA. These reads were obtained on an Illumina HiSeq 1500. TCRdb took the public reads, trimmed them with fastp at Q25, ran MiXCR for clone calling and kept in-frame beta chains. Identical CDR3 proteins give one entry, which carries the most common genes and DNA. For this sample the table gives around 490,000 distinct CDR3 sequences, of which roughly 29% were detected only once. In total, the top ten clones hold 13% of the sample.

This chain is built from TRBV7-2 and TRBJ1-1, with TRBD1 as a weak D call on 5 bases. This TCR was recovered from a human donor in good health (CMV status not recorded). Some clones in this sample may be carry-over from other donors' samples. The sequencing sample was made of PBMCs. CDR3 loop: CASSLGQGRLNTEAFF. The nucleotides are TGTGCCAGCAGCTTAGGGCAGGGACGGCTGAACACTGAAGCTTTCTTT.